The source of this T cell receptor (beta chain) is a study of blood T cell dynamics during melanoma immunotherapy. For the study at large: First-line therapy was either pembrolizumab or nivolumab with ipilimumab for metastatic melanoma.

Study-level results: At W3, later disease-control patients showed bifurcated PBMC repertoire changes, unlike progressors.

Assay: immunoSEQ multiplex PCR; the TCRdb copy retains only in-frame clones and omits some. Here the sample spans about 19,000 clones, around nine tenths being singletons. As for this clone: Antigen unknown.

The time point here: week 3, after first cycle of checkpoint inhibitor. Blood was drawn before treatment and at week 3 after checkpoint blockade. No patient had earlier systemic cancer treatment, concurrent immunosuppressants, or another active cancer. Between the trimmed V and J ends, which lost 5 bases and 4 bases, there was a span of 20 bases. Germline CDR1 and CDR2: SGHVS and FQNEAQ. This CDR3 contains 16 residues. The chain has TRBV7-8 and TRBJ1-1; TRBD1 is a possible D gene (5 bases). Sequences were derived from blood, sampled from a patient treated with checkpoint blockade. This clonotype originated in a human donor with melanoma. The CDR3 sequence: CASSTPSRALSTEAFF. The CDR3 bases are TGTGCCAGCAGCACCCCGAGCAGGGCCCTGAGCACTGAAGCTTTCTTT.